This T cell receptor beta chain was captured by sequencing in a study of blood T cell repertoires in COVID-19. Whole-study context: Sites across the United States, Italy and Spain contributed samples from acute and convalescent COVID-19. Sources were T cells, B-cell-depleted T cells, or PBMCs; the material itself was cDNA or gDNA.

V dropped 1 base and J dropped 2; count of bases not matched to a gene: 3. Germline values: CDR1 SGHVS, CDR2 FQNEAQ. CDR3 length: 17 residues. Enrolment of Seattle patients took place during active infection, and they were followed longitudinally. In the original processing: Amplification from reference gene primers served as the basis for estimated nucleated cell counts. The assay was immunoSEQ multiplex PCR, and TCRdb's table has in-frame clones only and misses some. V and J calls plus clone size are reproduced from that table; the DNA served to infer D and trimming. In the table there are approximately 300,000 clones, around 90% of which are singletons.

Source material: peripheral blood. The TCR originated in a woman aged 30 to 39 with COVID-19, enrolled during active disease. The chain uses TRBV7-8 and TRBJ2-2; 11 bases are shared with TRBD1. CDR3 nucleotides: TGTGCCAGCAGCTTAGAGGGACAGGGGGGTAACACCGGGGAGCTGTTTTTT. This encodes CASSLEGQGGNTGELFF.